This TCR beta chain is drawn from a study of Ad26.COV2.S vaccination and SARS-CoV-2 variants. General study findings and limits: Similar non-spike TCR breadth was observed in recipients of vaccine and of placebo.

About this clone itself: What it binds is not known.

As to treatment: about 20 received Ad26.COV2.S at low or high dose, single or two shots; about 5 received placebo; per-sample allocation not given. At day 63 after the first vaccine or placebo injection, samples were drawn. Vaccination employed an Ad26 vector expressing the Wuhan-strain SARS-CoV-2 spike. V was pared by 6 bases and J by 4 bases, with 1 base of the junction left unmatched. The CDR3 contains 14 residues. The germline V gene encodes CDR1 MNHEY and CDR2 SVGAGI. Some clones are missing from TCRdb's copy, which holds only in-frame ones; the method was immunoSEQ multiplex PCR. The sample shows about 440,000 clones, 90% of them seen only once.

This TCR derives from a person aged 18-60 years who received the Ad26.COV2.S COVID-19 vaccine or a placebo. This chain links TRBV6-5 with TRBJ1-6, with 9 positions matching TRBD1. The sequenced sample was peripheral blood, obtained in a trial of Ad26.COV2.S vaccine versus placebo. The CDR3 DNA reads TGTGCCAGCAGCGGGACAGGGTATAATTCACCCCTCCACTTT. It encodes CASSGTGYNSPLHF.